Listed below are T cell receptor beta chains from one sample, sequenced in a study of T cell responses to AZD1222 COVID-19 vaccine. The assay was immunoSEQ multiplex PCR, and TCRdb's table has in-frame clones only and misses some. The top ten hold 6.5% to 8.5% of the sample, which has some 130,000 clones, around 93% seen once. The sample was peripheral blood, taken 28 days after the second AZD1222 dose. These TCRs come from an adult who received the AZD1222 COVID-19 vaccine. Each CDR3 is given with its conserved first and last residue. D genes are given only for firm matches. Where a row states a size, it is once, few, many or the class of an expanded clone; other rows omit it.

J,V,D,length,size,DNA,CDR3
TRBJ1-2,TRBV6-1,-,15,once,TGTGCCAGCAGTGACGGGGGGTGGGGTACCTATGGCTACACCTTC,CASSDGGWGTYGYTF
TRBJ2-1,TRBV30,-,14,-,TGTGCCTGGAGTGTAGGGCCAGCGGTTAATGAGCAGTTCTTC,CAWSVGPAVNEQFF
TRBJ2-7,TRBV7-3,-,13,-,TGTGCCAGCAGCTTCTCGGTCATCGGCGAGCAGTACTTC,CASSFSVIGEQYF
TRBJ2-4,TRBV5-1,-,12,-,TGCGCCAGCAGCTTCGAGGGTTACATTCAGTACTTC,CASSFEGYIQYF
TRBJ2-5,TRBV30,TRBD1,13,-,TGTGCCTGGAGTACCTTCGGACAGGGGAAGGGGTACTTC,CAWSTFGQGKGYF
TRBJ1-2,TRBV6-5,-,11,-,TGTGCCAGCAGCGCGGGGCCTGGCTACACCTTC,CASSAGPGYTF
TRBJ2-3,TRBV4-2,TRBD2,18,-,TGTGCCAGCAGCCAAGATGAGCAGCGGGGGGGTCGGGGAGATACGCAGTATTTT,CASSQDEQRGGRGDTQYF
TRBJ1-4,TRBV9,-,15,-,TGTGCCAGCAGCGCCCACCTTACCAACTCTGAAAAACTGTTTTTT,CASSAHLTNSEKLFF
TRBJ1-1,TRBV12-3/TRBV12-4,-,12,-,TGTGCCAGCAGTTTACTGCGGACTGAAGCTTTCTTT,CASSLLRTEAFF
TRBJ1-4,TRBV5-1,-,15,once,TGCGCCAGCAGCCTGGGGCACAGCGGTAATGAAAAACTGTTTTTT,CASSLGHSGNEKLFF
TRBJ2-7,TRBV6-5,TRBD2,13,-,TGTGCCAGCAGTTTGCGGGGGTCCTACGAGCAGTACTTC,CASSLRGSYEQYF
TRBJ2-5,TRBV3-1/TRBV3-2,TRBD2,15,-,TGTGCCAGCAGCCAAGCACCGGGGGGGCGGGAGACCCAGTACTTC,CASSQAPGGRETQYF
TRBJ2-3,TRBV6-2/TRBV6-3,-,14,few,TGTGCCAGCAGTTTGCAGGGTTCGACAGATACGCAGTATTTT,CASSLQGSTDTQYF
TRBJ1-1,TRBV5-1,-,13,-,TGCGCCAGCAGCTTGGGATCAGGCCCTGAAGCTTTCTTT,CASSLGSGPEAFF
TRBJ1-4,TRBV19,-,16,-,TGTGCCAGTAGTATTGCACTGGGGCGCCTAATGAGGAAACTGTTTTTT,CASSIALGRLMRKLFF
TRBJ1-1,TRBV18,-,14,-,TGTGCCAGCTCACCACGATTAGGAGACACTGAAGCTTTCTTT,CASSPRLGDTEAFF
TRBJ2-3,TRBV7-2,TRBD2,16,-,TGTGCCAGCACCGCTAGCGGGGGGGCCTCGACAGATACGCAGTATTTT,CASTASGGASTDTQYF
TRBJ1-1,TRBV2,-,14,-,TGTGCCAGCAGTGCCTCGGACGGTTACACTGAAGCTTTCTTT,CASSASDGYTEAFF
TRBJ1-1,TRBV5-1,-,15,-,TGCGCCAGCAGCCCGGCAGGGCCCATGAACACTGAAGCTTTCTTT,CASSPAGPMNTEAFF
TRBJ2-3,TRBV6-5,TRBD1,14,-,TGTGCCAGCAGTTTTGGCAGGGGGACAGATACGCAGTATTTT,CASSFGRGTDTQYF
TRBJ2-1,TRBV7-6,-,16,-,TGTGCCAGCAGCGACGGGGGTCCCAGGTCCTACAATGAGCAGTTCTTC,CASSDGGPRSYNEQFF
TRBJ2-7,TRBV20-1,-,11,once,TGCAGTGCTAGTAGGGGGTACGAGCAGTACTTC,CSASRGYEQYF
TRBJ2-1,TRBV4-3,TRBD2,16,-,TGCGCCAGCAGCCAAGATAGGGCTAGCGGGGGGTATGAGCAGTTCTTC,CASSQDRASGGYEQFF
TRBJ2-1,TRBV6-5,TRBD1,15,-,TGTGCCAGCAGAACCGGGACAGGGGTGTCTAATGAGCAGTTCTTC,CASRTGTGVSNEQFF
TRBJ1-1,TRBV6-2/TRBV6-3,-,11,-,TGTGCCAGCAGTGTCCCGGGACCAGCTTTCTTT,CASSVPGPAFF
TRBJ1-5,TRBV12-3/TRBV12-4,-,11,-,TGTGCCAGCAGTTTGGGTCAGCCCCAGCATTTT,CASSLGQPQHF
TRBJ1-2,TRBV10-3,-,15,-,TGTGCCATCAGTGAGTCCGGCGGGATTAACTATGGCTACACCTTC,CAISESGGINYGYTF
TRBJ2-3,TRBV28,-,12,-,TGTGCCAGCAGTTTTGCTGCAGATACGCAGTATTTT,CASSFAADTQYF
TRBJ1-5,TRBV6-2/TRBV6-3,-,12,-,TGTGCCAGCAGTTCCCCGACCAAAACCCAGCATTTT,CASSSPTKTQHF
TRBJ1-1,TRBV5-6,-,12,-,TGTGCCAGCAGCTTCCTGGGGACTGAAGCTTTCTTT,CASSFLGTEAFF
TRBJ2-3,TRBV11-2,TRBD2,15,-,TGTGCCAGCAGCTTAGCGGGGGGGACCGCAGATACGCAGTATTTT,CASSLAGGTADTQYF
TRBJ2-7,TRBV27,-,16,once,TGTGCCAGCAGCTTAACGGCACCGGGGGCGTCCTACGAGCAGTACTTC,CASSLTAPGASYEQYF
TRBJ1-1,TRBV14,-,14,-,TGTGCCAGCAGCCAAGGGACAGCGCCCACTGAAGCTTTCTTT,CASSQGTAPTEAFF
TRBJ1-1,TRBV7-9,TRBD1,13,once,TGTGCCAGCAGCTTGACAGGGCTGGGGGTGGCTTTCTTT,CASSLTGLGVAFF
TRBJ1-6,TRBV27,-,17,-,TGTGCCAGCAGTTTATCGGCGGGACGGCGGTATAATTCACCCCTCCACTTT,CASSLSAGRRYNSPLHF
TRBJ2-5,TRBV7-9,-,16,-,TGTGCCAGCAGCTTTGGGCTGACCTTGTACCAAGAGACCCAGTACTTC,CASSFGLTLYQETQYF
TRBJ1-2,TRBV5-1,-,14,-,TGCGCCAGCAGCATTGGACGGTCTAACTATGGCTACACCTTC,CASSIGRSNYGYTF
TRBJ1-1,TRBV2,TRBD1,16,-,TGTGCCAGCAGTGGCCGGGACAGGGGGCGGAACACTGAAGCTTTCTTT,CASSGRDRGRNTEAFF
TRBJ1-1,TRBV7-2,-,14,-,TGTGCCAGCATCTTCGAGGGGAGAAACACTGAAGCTTTCTTT,CASIFEGRNTEAFF
TRBJ1-2,TRBV13,-,13,-,TGTGCCAGCAGCTTAGGCCGGGGCTATGGCTACACCTTC,CASSLGRGYGYTF
TRBJ1-4,TRBV7-9,-,15,-,TGTGCCAGCAGCTTAGGGGATGCAACTAATGAAAAACTGTTTTTT,CASSLGDATNEKLFF
TRBJ2-7,TRBV30,-,11,-,TGTGCCTGGAGTGTATCGGGTCAGCAGTACTTC,CAWSVSGQQYF
TRBJ2-7,TRBV5-1,TRBD1,16,-,TGCGCCAGCAGCTGGACGGTCAGACAGGGGGCTTACGAGCAGTACTTC,CASSWTVRQGAYEQYF
TRBJ2-7,TRBV6-6,TRBD1,16,-,TGTGCCAGCAGTCGAGTTGGACAGGCCGGGTCCTACGAGCAGTACTTC,CASSRVGQAGSYEQYF
TRBJ1-5,TRBV24-1,-,17,-,TGTGCCACCAGTGAAGGTCAGGCATCGGGGCTAAATCAGCCCCAGCATTTT,CATSEGQASGLNQPQHF
TRBJ1-1,TRBV27,-,13,-,TGTGCCAGCAGTGAAACACGTAACACTGAAGCTTTCTTT,CASSETRNTEAFF
TRBJ1-3,TRBV11-2,-,16,-,TGTGCCAGCAGCTTGGCCGCGGGGAACTCTGGAAACACCATATATTTT,CASSLAAGNSGNTIYF
TRBJ2-1,TRBV7-2,TRBD1,15,-,TGTGCCAGCAGAACAGGGGGCTCAGGCTACAATGAGCAGTTCTTC,CASRTGGSGYNEQFF
TRBJ2-7,TRBV11-3,-,15,-,TGTGCCAGCAGCCACCTCCGGGACCGAGCCTACGAGCAGTACTTC,CASSHLRDRAYEQYF
TRBJ1-1,TRBV23-1,-,11,-,TGCGCCAGCAGTCACCGGGCTGAAGCTTTCTTT,CASSHRAEAFF
TRBJ2-7,TRBV28,-,14,-,TGTGCCAGCAGTTTCGGCAGGGCCTCCTACGAGCAGTACTTC,CASSFGRASYEQYF
TRBJ1-5,TRBV30,-,16,-,TGTGCCTGGAGTGGACCCCTAGGGAATAGCAATCAGCCCCAGCATTTT,CAWSGPLGNSNQPQHF
TRBJ2-2,TRBV28,TRBD1,15,medium-sized,TGTGCCAGCAGGGGGACCGGGACAGGGGTCGGGGAGCTGTTTTTT,CASRGTGTGVGELFF